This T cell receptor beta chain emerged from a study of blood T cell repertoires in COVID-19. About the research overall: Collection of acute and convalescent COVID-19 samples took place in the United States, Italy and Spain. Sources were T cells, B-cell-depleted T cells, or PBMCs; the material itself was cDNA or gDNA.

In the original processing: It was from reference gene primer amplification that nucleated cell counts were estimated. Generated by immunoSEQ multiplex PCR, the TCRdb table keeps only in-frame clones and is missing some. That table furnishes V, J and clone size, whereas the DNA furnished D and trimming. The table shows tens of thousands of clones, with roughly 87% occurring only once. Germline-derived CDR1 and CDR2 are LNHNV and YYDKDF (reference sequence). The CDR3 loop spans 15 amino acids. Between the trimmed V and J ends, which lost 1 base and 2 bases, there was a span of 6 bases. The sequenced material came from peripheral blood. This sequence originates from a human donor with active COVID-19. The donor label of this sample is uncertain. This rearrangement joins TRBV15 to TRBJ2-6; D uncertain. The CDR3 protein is CATSRARTGANVLTF. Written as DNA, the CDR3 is TGTGCCACCAGCAGAGCCAGGACTGGGGCCAACGTCCTGACTTTC.